The clone carrying this TCR beta chain was detected only a few times. The sample is drawn from a study of response to subunit inactivated influenza vaccine. TCRdb called the RT-PCR reads again in MiXCR, with one record for every CDR3 protein. This sample has around 600,000 distinct CDR3 sequences, with approximately 10% found just once. Germline lookup yields CDR1 MDHEN and CDR2 SYDVKM. V lost 7 bases and J lost 4, with 14 bases in between. The CDR3 consists of 14 residues. A further study also used this sample, focusing on T cells expressing NK-cell markers. That work states: 5'RACE template switching with UMIs generated TCR beta cDNA. Investigators obtained TCR beta repertoires from sorted CD3+CD56+NKG2C+, CD3+CD56+NKG2C- and CD3+CD56-NKG2C+ T cells. Seven donors tested HCMV-seropositive and one tested seronegative among the eight sequenced. There were a handful of donors in whom these clonotypes also led the CD3+CD56-NKG2C+ fraction.

The sample consisted of PBMCs from blood, taken on the day of vaccination. The sequence was collected from a man in his forties or fifties who received an inactivated influenza vaccine. V gene TRBV28 combines with J gene TRBJ1-5, with D uncertain. This CDR3 is CASTRGGWNQPQHF. CDR3 nucleotide sequence: TGTGCCAGCACCCGGGGAGGCTGGAATCAGCCCCAGCATTTT.